These T cell receptor beta chains were read from a single sample in a study of technical replicates of blood from several donors. Profiled with immunoSEQ multiplex PCR; TCRdb holds only in-frame clones, not every one. Of fewer than 70,000 clones listed, approximately 86% are singletons. Material: PBMCs. The receptor set was obtained from a human donor in good health. Some clones in this sample may be carry-over from other donors' samples. The CDR3 runs from the conserved cysteine through the conserved F or W. D genes are given only for firm matches. Expanded clones are given a class, and other clones once, few, many or no size at all.

j_gene: TRBJ1-5; v_gene: TRBV27; d_gene: TRBD1; abundance: -; CDR3nt: TGTGCCAGCAGTTTGCGGGGACAGGGGAATCAGCCCCAGCATTTT; CDR3aa: CASSLRGQGNQPQHF
j_gene: TRBJ2-1; v_gene: TRBV4-1; d_gene: -; abundance: -; CDR3nt: TGCGCCAGCAGGGGTGGTGGAGATTACAATGAGCAGTTCTTC; CDR3aa: CASRGGGDYNEQFF
j_gene: TRBJ2-5; v_gene: TRBV11-2; d_gene: -; abundance: -; CDR3nt: TGTGCCAGCAGCTCGGGACACGGACAAGAGACCCAGTACTTC; CDR3aa: CASSSGHGQETQYF
j_gene: TRBJ2-3; v_gene: TRBV4-3; d_gene: -; abundance: -; CDR3nt: TGCGCCAGCAGCCAAGATGGTAGGCACGGACTGAATGTAAATACGCAGTATTTT; CDR3aa: CASSQDGRHGLNVNTQYF
j_gene: TRBJ2-2; v_gene: TRBV30; d_gene: -; abundance: -; CDR3nt: TGTGCCTGGAGTGTACCGGGAGCCGGGGAGCTGTTTTTT; CDR3aa: CAWSVPGAGELFF
j_gene: TRBJ2-7; v_gene: TRBV2; d_gene: TRBD1; abundance: few; CDR3nt: TGTGCCATAGGACAGGGGAAAGGCGAGCAGTACTTC; CDR3aa: CAIGQGKGEQYF
j_gene: TRBJ2-3; v_gene: TRBV29-1; d_gene: TRBD1; abundance: -; CDR3nt: TGCAGCGCCGAGATTAGGACAGGGGGCATCGCAGATACGCAGTATTTT; CDR3aa: CSAEIRTGGIADTQYF
j_gene: TRBJ1-1; v_gene: TRBV18; d_gene: -; abundance: -; CDR3nt: TGTGCCAGCTCACCACTCGAGGGGGTGAACACTGAAGCTTTCTTT; CDR3aa: CASSPLEGVNTEAFF
j_gene: TRBJ1-2; v_gene: TRBV2; d_gene: TRBD1; abundance: -; CDR3nt: TGTGCCAGCAGGGTAGGGACAGACTATGGCTACACCTTC; CDR3aa: CASRVGTDYGYTF
j_gene: TRBJ2-1; v_gene: TRBV11-1; d_gene: TRBD2; abundance: -; CDR3nt: TGTGCCAGCAGCTCTGGACTAGCGGGATGGAATGAGCAGTTCTTC; CDR3aa: CASSSGLAGWNEQFF
j_gene: TRBJ1-2; v_gene: TRBV2; d_gene: TRBD1; abundance: once; CDR3nt: TGTGCCAGCGCAGACAGGGTTATGGGCTACACCTTC; CDR3aa: CASADRVMGYTF
j_gene: TRBJ2-3; v_gene: TRBV14; d_gene: -; abundance: -; CDR3nt: TGTGCCAGCAGCCAAGATCGAGCAATACTATATACGCAGTATTTT; CDR3aa: CASSQDRAILYTQYF
j_gene: TRBJ2-3; v_gene: TRBV5-1; d_gene: -; abundance: -; CDR3nt: TGCGCCAGCAGCGTACGGCCGGGACTCTTGGCAGATACGCAGTATTTT; CDR3aa: CASSVRPGLLADTQYF
j_gene: TRBJ2-7; v_gene: TRBV18; d_gene: -; abundance: -; CDR3nt: TGTGCCAGCTCACAATTCGCGGTGGGGGGCGAGCAGTACTTC; CDR3aa: CASSQFAVGGEQYF
j_gene: TRBJ2-7; v_gene: TRBV29-1; d_gene: -; abundance: -; CDR3nt: TGCAGCGCTGGACGGGACTACGAGCAGTACTTC; CDR3aa: CSAGRDYEQYF
j_gene: TRBJ2-1; v_gene: TRBV10-3; d_gene: -; abundance: -; CDR3nt: TGTGCCATCAGTCTAACAGGGAATGAGCAGTTCTTC; CDR3aa: CAISLTGNEQFF
j_gene: TRBJ1-2; v_gene: TRBV6-1; d_gene: TRBD1; abundance: few; CDR3nt: TGTGCCAGCAGTGAATCCTGGACAGGGCGGGTGGGTGGCTACACCTTC; CDR3aa: CASSESWTGRVGGYTF
j_gene: TRBJ1-4; v_gene: TRBV15; d_gene: -; abundance: -; CDR3nt: TGTGCCACCAGCAGAGACCCGTTCGGGTTAAATGAAAAACTGTTTTTT; CDR3aa: CATSRDPFGLNEKLFF
j_gene: TRBJ2-5; v_gene: TRBV5-1; d_gene: TRBD2; abundance: -; CDR3nt: TGCGCCAGCAGCTTGGAGGTAGCGGGGGGGCCCCAGTACTTC; CDR3aa: CASSLEVAGGPQYF
j_gene: TRBJ1-1; v_gene: TRBV5-1; d_gene: -; abundance: -; CDR3nt: TGCGCCAGCAGCTTGCCGGAGAGCGGGACGCAAGCTTTCTTT; CDR3aa: CASSLPESGTQAFF
j_gene: TRBJ2-7; v_gene: TRBV5-4; d_gene: TRBD1; abundance: -; CDR3nt: TGTGCCAGCAGCACGGGAGGAACAGGGGGCCGAAGCGAGCAGTACTTC; CDR3aa: CASSTGGTGGRSEQYF
j_gene: TRBJ2-1; v_gene: TRBV5-1; d_gene: TRBD2; abundance: -; CDR3nt: TGCGCCAGCAGCTTCGGACTAGCGGGGGCTGTTAGTGAGCAGTTCTTC; CDR3aa: CASSFGLAGAVSEQFF
j_gene: TRBJ1-3; v_gene: TRBV21-1; d_gene: -; abundance: -; CDR3nt: TGTGCCAGCAGGAAAAGAGGAGCTTGTGGCAGGGAACGTGGTGGAAACACCATATATTTT; CDR3aa: CASRKRGACGRERGGNTIYF
j_gene: TRBJ2-7; v_gene: TRBV5-1; d_gene: TRBD1; abundance: -; CDR3nt: TGCGCCAGCCGCCCGGACAGGGCCCACGAGCAGTACTTC; CDR3aa: CASRPDRAHEQYF
j_gene: TRBJ1-2; v_gene: TRBV7-2; d_gene: -; abundance: once; CDR3nt: TGTGCCAGCAGCTTAGCCTCAGGGATCGGCTATGGCTACACCTTC; CDR3aa: CASSLASGIGYGYTF
j_gene: TRBJ1-4; v_gene: TRBV5-4; d_gene: -; abundance: -; CDR3nt: TGTGCCAGCAGCCAAAATCCAAGGGGAAACAATGAAAAACTGTTTTTT; CDR3aa: CASSQNPRGNNEKLFF
j_gene: TRBJ2-2; v_gene: TRBV5-1; d_gene: TRBD1; abundance: -; CDR3nt: TGCGCCAGCAGCTTGGCATGGACAGGGCTAGCCGCCGGGGAGCTGTTTTTT; CDR3aa: CASSLAWTGLAAGELFF
j_gene: TRBJ2-7; v_gene: TRBV28; d_gene: TRBD1; abundance: -; CDR3nt: TGTGCCAGCAGAGCGGACAGGGCGTACGAGCAGTACTTC; CDR3aa: CASRADRAYEQYF
j_gene: TRBJ1-1; v_gene: TRBV5-6; d_gene: -; abundance: -; CDR3nt: TGTGCCAGCAGCTTAGTCCTAAGTGAAGCTTTCTTT; CDR3aa: CASSLVLSEAFF
j_gene: TRBJ1-1; v_gene: TRBV11-3; d_gene: -; abundance: -; CDR3nt: TGTGCCAGCAGCTTTAGAATGAACACTGAAGCTTTCTTT; CDR3aa: CASSFRMNTEAFF
j_gene: TRBJ2-2; v_gene: TRBV18; d_gene: TRBD2; abundance: -; CDR3nt: TGTGCCAGCTCACCAGTAGGGACTAGCGGGACGAACACCGGGGAGCTGTTTTTT; CDR3aa: CASSPVGTSGTNTGELFF
j_gene: TRBJ2-7; v_gene: TRBV4-3; d_gene: TRBD1; abundance: -; CDR3nt: TGCGCCAGCAGCCAAAACCCTAGACAGGGCGAGCAGTACTTC; CDR3aa: CASSQNPRQGEQYF
j_gene: TRBJ2-3; v_gene: TRBV5-6; d_gene: -; abundance: -; CDR3nt: TGTGCCAGCAGCCCCACTGAAGGAGGCCGAGCAGATACGCAGTATTTT; CDR3aa: CASSPTEGGRADTQYF
j_gene: TRBJ1-2; v_gene: TRBV2; d_gene: -; abundance: -; CDR3nt: TGTGCCAGCAGTGGGGGGGTGAGGGTAGGCGGCTACACCTTC; CDR3aa: CASSGGVRVGGYTF
j_gene: TRBJ2-7; v_gene: TRBV5-6; d_gene: TRBD1; abundance: -; CDR3nt: TGTGCCAGCAGCTGGGGACCTCAGGGGGAATACGAGCAGTACTTC; CDR3aa: CASSWGPQGEYEQYF
j_gene: TRBJ1-2; v_gene: TRBV27; d_gene: TRBD1; abundance: -; CDR3nt: TGTGCCAGCAGTTTAATGCCTGTGGGACAGGTCTATGGCTACACCTTC; CDR3aa: CASSLMPVGQVYGYTF
j_gene: TRBJ2-1; v_gene: TRBV6-1; d_gene: TRBD2; abundance: -; CDR3nt: TGTGCCAGCAGTGAAGGCGCCGGGGGGACTGAGCAGTTCTTC; CDR3aa: CASSEGAGGTEQFF
j_gene: TRBJ1-1; v_gene: TRBV6-1; d_gene: TRBD1; abundance: few; CDR3nt: TGTGCCAGCAGTGACAGGGGGCCGAACACTGAAGCTTTCTTT; CDR3aa: CASSDRGPNTEAFF
j_gene: TRBJ2-7; v_gene: TRBV4-2; d_gene: -; abundance: -; CDR3nt: TGTGCCAGCAGCCAAGATCTTGGCAGCGAGCAGTACTTC; CDR3aa: CASSQDLGSEQYF
j_gene: TRBJ2-1; v_gene: TRBV7-2; d_gene: TRBD2; abundance: once; CDR3nt: TGTGCCAGCATCGTAACTAGCGGGGGGAACTACAATGAGCAGTTCTTC; CDR3aa: CASIVTSGGNYNEQFF
j_gene: TRBJ1-3; v_gene: TRBV6-1; d_gene: -; abundance: -; CDR3nt: TGTGCCAGCTCCGCCAGCTCTGGAAACACCATATATTTT; CDR3aa: CASSASSGNTIYF
j_gene: TRBJ2-1; v_gene: TRBV11-2; d_gene: TRBD2; abundance: once; CDR3nt: TGTGCCAGCAGCCCGAGGCGGGGGGCGGTGGATGAGCAGTTCTTC; CDR3aa: CASSPRRGAVDEQFF
j_gene: TRBJ2-3; v_gene: TRBV9; d_gene: TRBD2; abundance: -; CDR3nt: TGTGCCAGCAGCGTAGCGACTAGCTACACAGATACGCAGTATTTT; CDR3aa: CASSVATSYTDTQYF
j_gene: TRBJ2-1; v_gene: TRBV7-3; d_gene: TRBD2; abundance: once; CDR3nt: TGTGCCAGCAGCTCCGGGACTAGCGGAAACAATGAGCAGTTCTTC; CDR3aa: CASSSGTSGNNEQFF
j_gene: TRBJ1-5; v_gene: TRBV7-8; d_gene: -; abundance: -; CDR3nt: TGTGCCAGCAGCCCGCTGGGGGGAAATAGCAATCAGCCCCAGCATTTT; CDR3aa: CASSPLGGNSNQPQHF
j_gene: TRBJ2-7; v_gene: TRBV30; d_gene: TRBD1; abundance: once; CDR3nt: TGTGCCTGGAGTGTATCCCCTTACAGGGGAGTAGACGAGCAGTACTTC; CDR3aa: CAWSVSPYRGVDEQYF
j_gene: TRBJ2-3; v_gene: TRBV4-2; d_gene: -; abundance: once; CDR3nt: TGTGCCAGCAGACCAGAGACTAGATCATTAGCAGATACGCAGTATTTT; CDR3aa: CASRPETRSLADTQYF
j_gene: TRBJ2-7; v_gene: TRBV4-2; d_gene: -; abundance: -; CDR3nt: TGTGCCAGCAGCCAAGGGAGGGCCGGGTACGAGCAGTACTTC; CDR3aa: CASSQGRAGYEQYF
j_gene: TRBJ1-3; v_gene: TRBV4-2; d_gene: TRBD1; abundance: -; CDR3nt: TGTGCCAGCAGCCAACCAAGGACAGGGTCAGGAAACACCATATATTTT; CDR3aa: CASSQPRTGSGNTIYF
j_gene: TRBJ2-1; v_gene: TRBV11-3; d_gene: -; abundance: few; CDR3nt: TGTGCCAGCGGTCAGGGGTGGAATGAGCAGTTCTTC; CDR3aa: CASGQGWNEQFF
j_gene: TRBJ1-1; v_gene: TRBV4-3; d_gene: -; abundance: few; CDR3nt: TGCGCCAGCAGCCAAGACAGGGCCCGGGGGTCGGAAGCTTTCTTT; CDR3aa: CASSQDRARGSEAFF
j_gene: TRBJ1-2; v_gene: TRBV7-9; d_gene: -; abundance: -; CDR3nt: TGTGCCAGCAGCTTGGGCCTAAATCTTCCCACCTTC; CDR3aa: CASSLGLNLPTF
j_gene: TRBJ1-2; v_gene: TRBV6-4; d_gene: TRBD1; abundance: -; CDR3nt: TGTGCCAGCAGCCCGGACAGGGCTAACTATGGCTACACCTTC; CDR3aa: CASSPDRANYGYTF
j_gene: TRBJ2-5; v_gene: TRBV2; d_gene: -; abundance: -; CDR3nt: TGTGCCAGCAGTACAGGGTACGAGACCCAGTACTTC; CDR3aa: CASSTGYETQYF
j_gene: TRBJ2-2; v_gene: TRBV2; d_gene: TRBD2; abundance: -; CDR3nt: TGTGCCAGCAGGGGGACTAGCGGAGCCAACACCGGGGAGCTGTTTTTT; CDR3aa: CASRGTSGANTGELFF
j_gene: TRBJ2-5; v_gene: TRBV7-3; d_gene: TRBD1; abundance: -; CDR3nt: TGTGCCAGCAGCTTAACGGGACAGGGAGGGGAGACCCAGTACTTC; CDR3aa: CASSLTGQGGETQYF
j_gene: TRBJ2-5; v_gene: TRBV11-2; d_gene: -; abundance: few; CDR3nt: TGTGCCAGCAGATCGGTAGGGGCTGTCCAAGAGACCCAGTACTTC; CDR3aa: CASRSVGAVQETQYF